What follows are 29 T cell receptor beta chains derived from one specimen sequenced in a study of control samples from healthy donors and cancer patients. Repertoires were generated with immunoSEQ multiplex PCR, while TCRdb's copy carries only in-frame clones and drops some. The data show 100,000 to 150,000 clones, just under 95% seen once. The material sequenced was blood. These receptors came from a man aged 25 to 40 in good health.

This clone was counted once. This chain joins TRBV7-9 and TRBJ2-3; 10 bases are shared with TRBD2. Germline trimming cut 3 bases from V and 2 bases from J; bases unmatched to any gene: 11. Germline assignment: CDR1 SEHNR and CDR2 FQNEAQ (reference sequence). The CDR3 runs to 18 residues. As DNA, the CDR3 is TGTGCCAGCAGCTTGACCCTTACGAGCGGGGGGGCCACAGATACGCAGTATTTT. It codes for CASSLTLTSGGATDTQYF.

This chain connects TRBV5-1 to TRBJ2-1; tentative D call: TRBD2 (6 bases). Trimming removed 0 bases from V and 8 bases from J, with 18 bases in between. CDR1 is SGHRS, CDR2 YFSETQ, per germline. This CDR3 contains 16 residues. CDR3 residues: CASSLEGSTRRDEQFF. As DNA, the CDR3 is TGCGCCAGCAGCTTGGAGGGCAGCACCCGGAGGGATGAGCAGTTCTTC.

The table lists this clone with a count of one. Compared with germline, one end of the junction differs, possibly owing to a read error. The chain uses TRBV7-7 and TRBJ2-1; D is unresolved. The CDR3 runs 16 residues. In germline, CDR1 is SSHAT, CDR2 FNYEAQ (reference sequence). The CDR3 DNA is TGTGCTAGCAGCTTAGCCGGACCTGTTCCTCGGGATGAGCAGTTCTTC. This codes for CASSLAGPVPRDEQFF.

The genes are TRBV7-2 and TRBJ2-5; D is perhaps TRBD1 (6 bases). CDR1 SGHTA and CDR2 FQGNSA come from the germline V gene. The CDR3 totals 14 residues. V dropped 6 bases and J dropped 7 bases, with 18 bases sitting between them. The CDR3 is CASRPDRQTVTQYF. CDR3 nucleotides: TGTGCCAGCAGACCCGACAGGCAGACAGTGACCCAGTACTTC.

The CDR3 bases are TGTGCCAGCAGTGAATGGGAGGCAGGGTTAGCTCAGCCCCAGCATTTT. Translated, it gives CASSEWEAGLAQPQHF. The chain recombines TRBV6-1 with TRBJ1-5; possibly TRBD1 for D (5 bases). Per germline, CDR1 MNHNS and CDR2 SASEGT. The CDR3 length is 16 residues. The germline V and J ends were trimmed by 2 bases and 6 bases, with 17 bases remaining between them.

This chain uses TRBV28 with TRBJ2-7, with 8 bases aligning to TRBD2. The CDR3 runs to 14 residues. V gave up 6 bases and J gave up 5 bases; unmatched junction bases: 9. Germline CDR1 and CDR2: MDHEN and SYDVKM. This chain's CDR3 is CASRSVAGSHEQYF. In DNA form, the CDR3 reads TGTGCCAGCAGATCTGTAGCGGGGTCCCACGAGCAGTACTTC.

This chain uses TRBV9 with TRBJ2-5; D perhaps matches TRBD1 (8 bases). V lost 2 bases to trimming and J lost 5 bases, with 22 bases between them. The CDR3 runs 17 residues. The germline V gene has CDR1 SGDLS and CDR2 YYNGEE. CDR3 bases: TGTGCCAGCAGCGTGGGAGGGGGGACAGGTCTCACGGAGACCCAGTACTTC. Translating it yields CASSVGGGTGLTETQYF.

The genes are TRBV6-1 and TRBJ1-2; possible D gene TRBD1, 5 bases. V lost 2 bases, J lost 5 bases, and 21 bases lay in between. The CDR3 runs 17 residues. The germline V gene encodes CDR1 MNHNS and CDR2 SASEGT. DNA of the CDR3: TGTGCCAGCAGTGAAAGTAGTAGTAGGGGAGTTGGGTATGGCTACACCTTC. Protein sequence: CASSESSSRGVGYGYTF.

The gene calls are TRBV29-1 and TRBJ1-4; maybe TRBD1 (5 bases). This CDR3 has 12 residues. Per the germline V gene, CDR1 is SQVTM and CDR2 is ANQGSEA. V dropped 4 bases and J dropped 4 bases, with 7 bases sitting between them. The CDR3, as DNA: TGCAGCGTTGGGGGGAGTAATGAAAAACTGTTTTTT. It is translated as CSVGGSNEKLFF.

V and J are TRBV5-1 and TRBJ1-4; D uncertain. Germline assignment: CDR1 SGHRS and CDR2 YFSETQ. The CDR3 has 15 residues. Trimming took off 4 bases at V and 1 base at J, with 11 bases between the two ends. CDR3 region: CASSPGRGTNEKLFF. The CDR3 DNA reads as TGCGCCAGCAGCCCCGGGCGCGGAACTAATGAAAAACTGTTTTTT.

V gene TRBV2 combines with J gene TRBJ2-1, with 9 nucleotides matching TRBD1. Trimming cost V 6 bases and J 3 bases; bases outside gene matches: 9. The CDR3 covers 16 residues. Germline V gives CDR1 SNHLY, CDR2 FYNNEI. In DNA, the CDR3 is TGTGCCAGCAGACCTCGGACAGGGGTTAGCTACAATGAGCAGTTCTTC. Its protein is CASRPRTGVSYNEQFF.

V usage is TRBV2 and J usage is TRBJ2-7; D call uncertain. Germline assignment: CDR1 SNHLY and CDR2 FYNNEI. This CDR3 comprises 14 residues. V lost 4 bases, J lost 0 bases, and 10 bases lay in between. CDR3: CASSGRVTSYEQYF. Here the CDR3 DNA reads TGTGCCAGCAGTGGCCGCGTGACCTCCTACGAGCAGTACTTC.

The sample holds one count of this clone. V usage is TRBV7-3 and J usage is TRBJ1-4; 9 bases align to TRBD1. This CDR3 region has 14 residues. Per germline, CDR1 SGHTA and CDR2 FQGTGA. V lost 8 bases and J lost 6; bases outside the gene matches: 7. The CDR3 DNA sequence: TGTGCCAGCCCCTCCCGGACAGGGGATGAAAAACTGTTTTTT. It specifies CASPSRTGDEKLFF.

The V and J genes are TRBV19 and TRBJ1-1; 8 bases are a match to TRBD1. From germline, CDR1 is LNHDA and CDR2 SQIVND (reference sequence). The CDR3 is 15 residues long. With V trimmed by 4 bases and J by 5 bases, 9 bases remained unmatched. The CDR3 DNA reads TGTGCCAGTAGTACCCTGGACAGGGTGAGGACTGAAGCTTTCTTT. Translated: CASSTLDRVRTEAFF.

The V call is TRBV12-3 or TRBV12-4, the J call TRBJ2-5, with TRBD2 identical over 8 bases. The CDR3 runs to 13 residues. V trimming: 5 bases; J trimming: 5 bases; junction bases outside the gene matches: 4. The CDR3 coding sequence is TGTGCCAGCAGTACGAGCGGGGGTGAGACCCAGTACTTC. Amino acid sequence: CASSTSGGETQYF.

The chain couples TRBV4-2 to TRBJ2-7; 7 nucleotides match TRBD2. V was pared by 0 bases and J by 4 bases, with 6 bases of the junction left unmatched. Per germline, CDR1 LGHNA and CDR2 YNFKEQ. The CDR3 spans 15 residues. This chain's CDR3 is CASSQEGGGPYEQYF. The CDR3 nucleotides read TGTGCCAGCAGCCAAGAAGGCGGGGGACCTTACGAGCAGTACTTC.

This clone was observed a single time. V gene TRBV9 combines with J gene TRBJ1-4; TRBD1 agrees at 9 bases. The V gene end was trimmed by 3 bases and the J gene end by 0 bases; junction bases not matched to a gene: 6. Germline assignment: CDR1 SGDLS and CDR2 YYNGEE. CDR3 length: 17 residues. This chain's CDR3 is CASSGRDRDSTNEKLFF. Here the CDR3 DNA reads TGTGCCAGCAGCGGCCGGGACAGGGACTCAACTAATGAAAAACTGTTTTTT.

V gene TRBV14 combines with J gene TRBJ2-7; tentative D call: TRBD2 (6 bases). The ends were cut back, 2 bases at V and 2 bases at J, with 10 bases in the middle. The CDR3 consists of 14 residues. Germline V gene lookup returns CDR1 SGHDN and CDR2 FVKESK. This chain's CDR3 is CASSQRRVPYEQYF. Written as DNA, the CDR3 is TGTGCCAGCAGCCAACGGAGGGTCCCCTACGAGCAGTACTTC.

The chain recombines TRBV28 with TRBJ1-4, with D tentatively TRBD1 (5 bases). The V and J ends lost 6 bases and 8 bases respectively, with 19 bases between them. This CDR3 spans 15 amino acids. Germline loops: CDR1 MDHEN, CDR2 SYDVKM. The CDR3 coding sequence is TGTGCCAGCAGCGACCGCAGGGCCGCTGGGGAAAAACTGTTTTTT. As protein: CASSDRRAAGEKLFF.

The genes are TRBV28 and TRBJ1-3; a weak D match, TRBD1 (6 bases). The CDR3 has 17 residues. Deletions cut 5 bases from V and 6 bases from J, with 23 bases between. Germline CDR1 MDHEN, CDR2 SYDVKM. The CDR3 loop is CASSPIVIRGVANTIYF. As DNA, the CDR3 is TGTGCCAGCAGTCCAATCGTAATCAGGGGTGTTGCAAACACCATATATTTT.

V and J are TRBV7-9 and TRBJ2-1, with D perhaps TRBD2 (6 bases). The CDR3 has 15 amino acids. Deletions cut 2 bases from V and 4 bases from J, with 12 bases between. Per the germline V gene, CDR1 is SEHNR and CDR2 is FQNEAQ (reference sequence). The CDR3 nucleotides are TGTGCCAGCAGCTTACAGCCCGGGGGTTACAATGAGCAGTTCTTC. Translation gives CASSLQPGGYNEQFF.

V is TRBV30 and J is TRBJ2-5; the D call may be TRBD1 or TRBD2 (5 bases each). CDR1 is GTSNPN, CDR2 SVGIG, per germline (reference sequence). This CDR3 spans 14 amino acids. V lost 1 base and J 1 base, leaving 10 bases between the germline ends. The DNA of the CDR3 is TGTGCCTGGAGTGGGGGACGCGGCCAAGAGACCCAGTACTTC. It specifies CAWSGGRGQETQYF.

The chain recombines TRBV5-6 with TRBJ1-1; D is unclear. Germline CDR1 reads SGHDT; CDR2 reads YYEEEE. V was trimmed by 4 bases and J by 8 bases, leaving 9 bases between them. The CDR3 totals 11 residues. The CDR3, as DNA: TGTGCCAGCAGCACCCATGTAGAAGCTTTCTTT. It translates to CASSTHVEAFF.

This rearrangement joins TRBV6-7 to TRBJ2-2, with 7 bases identical to TRBD2. TRBV6-7 is treated as an ORF (open reading frame) with a function not yet certain. CDR3 length equals 12 residues. CDR3: CPREGNTGELFF. The CDR3 DNA follows: TGTCCTAGGGAGGGGAACACCGGGGAGCTGTTTTTT.

As DNA, the CDR3 is TGTGCCATCAGTGGGGGCAATCAGCCCCAGCATTTT. Encoded protein: CAISGGNQPQHF. V and J are TRBV10-3 and TRBJ1-5, with unresolved D. Germline CDR1 and CDR2: ENHRY and SYGVKD. The CDR3 is made up of 12 amino acids. The V end lost 4 bases, the J end lost 2 bases, and 3 bases lay between the germline ends.

This clone was counted a single time. V and J are TRBV29-1 and TRBJ1-3; D is undetermined. Germline lookup yields CDR1 SQVTM and CDR2 ANQGSEA. CDR3 length equals 12 residues. The V gene lost 7 bases and the J gene lost 4 bases, with 11 bases spanning the gap. CDR3 sequence reads: CSARDPGNTIYF. The DNA of the CDR3 is TGCAGCGCCCGGGATCCAGGAAACACCATATATTTT.

The rearrangement joins TRBV3-1 (or the pseudogene TRBV3-2) to TRBJ2-5; 7 nucleotides match TRBD1. Per germline, CDR1 LGHDT and CDR2 YNNKEL (reference sequence). This CDR3 comprises 17 residues. The ends lost 0 bases at V and 2 bases at J; junction bases unmatched: 9. In DNA, the CDR3 is TGTGCCAGCAGCCAAGATCGGTCGGACAGGAGACAAGAGACCCAGTACTTC. Encoded protein: CASSQDRSDRRQETQYF.

The chain uses TRBV7-9 and TRBJ2-5, with D tentatively TRBD2 (7 bases). Trimming shortened V by 11 bases and J by 2 bases, and 27 bases separated the two germline ends. Germline V CDR1 and CDR2: SEHNR, FQNEAQ (reference sequence). The CDR3 contains 17 residues. For the CDR3, the DNA is TGTGCCGTGACGAATCGGGAGGACAGCGCATTTCAAGAGACCCAGTACTTC. This codes for CAVTNREDSAFQETQYF. Looking up the rest from reference TRBV7-9 and TRBJ2-5 gives the full variable domain: DTGVSQNPRHKITKRGQNVTFRCDPISEHNRLYWYRQTLGQGPEFLTYFQNEAQLEKSRLLSDRFSAERPKGSFSTLEIQRTEQGDSAMYLCAVTNREDSAFQETQYFGPGTRLLVL.

The chain carries TRBV5-6 and TRBJ2-5; maybe TRBD2 (6 bases). The CDR3 extends over 12 amino acids. With 5 bases removed from V and 5 bases from J, the gap between germline ends came to 10 bases. Germline CDR1 reads SGHDT; CDR2 reads YYEEEE. The DNA for the CDR3 is TGTGCCAGCAGTTCCAGCGGGGAGACCCAGTACTTC. The encoded protein is CASSSSGETQYF. Together with reference TRBV5-6 and TRBJ2-5, the CDR3 gives the full variable domain: DAGVTQSPTHLIKTRGQQVTLRCSPKSGHDTVSWYQQALGQGPQFIFQYYEEEERQRGNFPDRFSGHQFPNYSSELNVNALLLGDSALYLCASSSSGETQYFGPGTRLLVL.